This T cell receptor beta chain originates from a study (dated by TCRdb to 2016 to 2018). Trimming removed 1 base from V and 6 bases from J, leaving 16 bases between the germline ends. Its CDR3 holds 16 amino acids, cysteine through phenylalanine. Only the CDR3 part of the read is kept: 48 bases, read in frame from the first base. In the germline V gene, CDR1 corresponds to SGHVT and CDR2 to SQSDAQ. The sample holds a few counts of this clonotype. No cognate antigen has been identified for it. The input lacks base qualities; no much larger clone sits a single base away. The receptor library was made with RT-PCR. The sample was run on an Illumina MiSeq. TCRdb cleaned the public reads at Q25 with fastp, built clones with MiXCR and kept in-frame beta chains. Rows merge per CDR3 protein into single entries with the most common DNA and genes. The sample data list about 700,000 distinct CDR3 sequences, and 13% to 15% of these were observed just once. In total, the top ten clones hold 3.6% of the sample.

The sequencing input was memory CD4+ T cells from blood. The TCR sequence derives from a female donor in good health, serving as a healthy control. Recombination connected TRBV7-4 to TRBJ1-5; tentative D gene TRBD1, with 6 bases matching. The DNA reads as follows: TGTGCCAGCAGCTTAGTATGTCCAGGGGAAAGTCAGCCCCAGCATTTT. This encodes CASSLVCPGESQPQHF.